The sequence of this T cell receptor (beta chain) was determined in a study of T cells after yellow fever vaccination (dated by TCRdb to the late 2010s). Notes on the research overall: The SMART-Seq v4 Ultra Low Input RNA kit was used to prepare libraries from fractions with low cell numbers. Blood was collected at multiple timepoints before and after primary and secondary immunization, and bulk PBMC replicates and cell subsets were isolated. To follow T-cell clones before and after both primary and booster YFV17D yellow fever vaccination, bulk TCR alpha and beta repertoires underwent longitudinal sequencing. The cohort comprised two healthy male donors, one aged 18 to 29 and one aged 30 to 40 years. Findings and caveats that apply to the study as a whole: Because only two donors were included in the study, the extent to which the findings can be generalized is limited. A small share of clonotypes occurred in both CD4 and CD8 compartments, likely arising from convergent recombination. After the booster, most clones that had expanded after primary vaccination were detected again (around 97% of CD4 and around nine tenths of CD8), suggesting broad maintenance of memory. Computational filtering was needed because FACS-sorted repertoires could contain abundant contaminating clonotypes from the bulk population. Compared with the primary T-cell response, the secondary T-cell response was faster but weaker, reaching its peak on day 5 rather than on day 15.

This specimen's treatment or condition label, interpreted: live attenuated yellow fever vaccine strain. At each blood-draw timepoint, two biological replicates of bulk PBMCs were obtained. PBMCs were isolated from peripheral blood using a standard Ficoll-Paque protocol. RNA was extracted with TriZol from bulk PBMCs, CD4 and CD8 fractions, and dextramer-positive and dextramer-negative fractions. This clonotype was observed a single time. Its binding antigen is unknown. Base qualities are not provided; no much larger clone lies one nucleotide away. A read on its own is weak evidence. CDR1 and CDR2 are drawn from the germline V gene (reference sequence): GTSNPN, SVGIG. Cut back by 2 bases and 0 bases, the V and J ends lie 13 bases apart. The CDR3 goes from the cysteine to the phenylalanine over 16 residues. Only CDR3 DNA remains: 48 bases, in frame from the first base. The sequencer was an Illumina NovaSeq 6000. TCR cDNA was synthesized by 5'RACE template switching, which introduced a universal primer site and unique molecular identifiers. Priming for cDNA synthesis came from both the TCR alpha and TCR beta constant segments. Two PCR steps were used to amplify libraries, with sample barcodes and sequencing adapters being added in the second step. Libraries were sequenced on Illumina HiSeq 2500 (2x100 bp) or NovaSeq (2x150 bp). The source study handled its data this way. MIGEC was used to demultiplex reads and collapse the reads into UMI consensus sequences, and MiXCR was used for V(D)J alignment. Vaccine-responding clonotypes were defined with edgeR using replicate PBMC samples, requiring FDR below 0.01 and a log2 fold change above 5 up to day 15. Bulk clonotypes were assigned CD4 or CD8 identity according to which sequenced CD4 or CD8 repertoire held them at higher abundance. TCRdb reprocessed the public reads (quality trimming at Q25 with fastp, clone calling with MiXCR) and kept in-frame beta chains. Entries that share a CDR3 protein sequence are merged under the most common genes and DNA. TCRdb, not the original authors, processed these V and J calls. The table for this sample lists under 500,000 distinct CDR3 sequences; 15% to 20% of them were counted only once. Roughly 19% of the sample goes to the ten largest clones.

The rearranged segments are TRBV30 and TRBJ2-2; no D gene call is confident. Source: PBMCs, taken before the yellow fever booster vaccination. This receptor was identified in a man in his late teens or twenties who received the YFV17D yellow fever vaccine. The DNA sequence reads TGTGCCTGGAGTCAGGCACACTCAACGAACACCGGGGAGCTGTTTTTT. This codes for CAWSQAHSTNTGELFF.